The 25 T cell receptor beta chains given below trace back to one sample, sequenced in a study of shared clonotypes between healthy human individuals. The data were produced by immunoSEQ multiplex PCR, yet TCRdb's version contains in-frame clones alone and is incomplete. The table records approximately 740,000 clones, around 92% of them present only once. Cells designated naive CD8 were CD45RO-negative and were positively selected for CCR7, with terminally differentiated effector memory CD45RA+ cells excluded. Sequencing input: naive CD8+ T cells sorted from blood. These receptor sequences come from a man aged 25-45 years in good health.

V is TRBV30 and J is TRBJ1-4; D is unresolved. The CDR3 loop spans 15 amino acids. In germline, CDR1 is GTSNPN, CDR2 SVGIG (reference sequence). V shed 3 bases and J shed 4 bases, with 15 bases lying between them. The CDR3 DNA reads TGTGCCTGGAGCCCAAGGTACAGTAGTAATGAAAAACTGTTTTTT. Translated, it gives CAWSPRYSSNEKLFF.

V gene TRBV9 combines with J gene TRBJ2-1; D is ambiguous. The V end lost 3 bases, the J end lost 5 bases, and 15 bases lay between the germline ends. The CDR3 spans 15 residues. Germline V gives CDR1 SGDLS, CDR2 YYNGEE. This CDR3 is CASSDIVGKNNEQFF. The CDR3, as DNA: TGTGCCAGCAGCGACATTGTGGGAAAAAACAATGAGCAGTTCTTC.

This rearrangement joins TRBV7-9 to TRBJ2-1; D uncertain. V was shortened by 5 bases and J by 3 bases, with 5 bases between the two germline ends. Germline V gene sequence: CDR1 SEHNR, CDR2 FQNEAQ (reference sequence). CDR3 size: 12 residues. The CDR3 DNA reads TGTGCCAGCAGCGAATACTACAATGAGCAGTTCTTC. This sequence encodes CASSEYYNEQFF.

This clone was counted a single time. The V and J genes are TRBV7-9 and TRBJ2-4; TRBD1 might be the D (5 bases). V was shortened by 1 base and J by 5 bases, with 12 bases between the two germline ends. Looked up from germline, CDR1 is SEHNR and CDR2 is FQNEAQ (reference sequence). There are 15 residues in the CDR3. CDR3 in amino acids: CASSLGQGRENIQYF. CDR3 nucleotide sequence: TGTGCCAGCAGCTTAGGTCAGGGTCGGGAAAACATTCAGTACTTC.

The CDR3 spells CASSTRINNEQFF. The CDR3 coding sequence is TGTGCCAGCAGTACCCGTATCAATAATGAGCAGTTCTTC. This chain uses TRBV6-5 with TRBJ2-1; D is uncertain. The CDR3 extends over 13 amino acids. Germline V gene sequence: CDR1 MNHEY, CDR2 SVGAGI. V was cut by 5 bases and J by 7 bases, with 12 bases left in between.

This rearrangement joins TRBV7-8 to TRBJ1-1; 7 bases are shared with TRBD1. This CDR3 spans 17 amino acids. CDR1 and CDR2 from the germline V gene are SGHVS and FQNEAQ. V shed 1 base, J shed 1 base, and the junction held 9 bases outside the gene matches. CDR3 sequence reads: CASSLVRGQQANTEAFF. In nucleotides, the CDR3 is TGTGCCAGCAGCTTAGTAAGGGGGCAACAAGCGAACACTGAAGCTTTCTTT.

The J gene is TRBJ2-7, the V gene TRBV13, with TRBD1 as a possible D gene (6 bases). V lost 2 bases, J lost 3 bases, and 11 bases lay in between. Germline V gene sequence: CDR1 PRHDT, CDR2 FYEKMQ (reference sequence). CDR3 length: 14 residues. CDR3: CASSLTGNRYEQYF. For the CDR3, the DNA is TGTGCCAGCAGCTTAACAGGGAACCGCTACGAGCAGTACTTC. The entire variable domain, with the rest obtained from reference TRBV13 and TRBJ2-7, is as follows: AAGVIQSPRHLIKEKRETATLKCYPIPRHDTVYWYQQGPGQDPQFLISFYEKMQSDKGSIPDRFSAQQFSDYHSELNMSSLELGDSALYFCASSLTGNRYEQYFGPGTRLTVT.

V usage is TRBV6-5 and J usage is TRBJ1-5; D possibly corresponds to TRBD1 (5 bases). This CDR3 spans 13 amino acids. V was cut by 7 bases and J by 5 bases, with 12 bases left in between. Germline lookup yields CDR1 MNHEY and CDR2 SVGAGI. CDR3 DNA sequence: TGTGCCAGCAACCTAGGGGTATATCAGCCCCAGCATTTT. Translating it yields CASNLGVYQPQHF.

The chain is built from TRBV27 and TRBJ2-7, with D perhaps matching TRBD2 (5 bases). Trimming pared 4 bases from V and 6 bases from J, leaving 13 bases between. The V gene's germline CDR1 is MNHEY and CDR2 SMNVEV (reference sequence). This CDR3 spans 13 amino acids. CDR3 in DNA: TGTGCCAGCAGTTCTTTAGGGAGCATCGAGCAGTACTTC. Translation gives CASSSLGSIEQYF.

J is TRBJ2-6 and V is TRBV11-2; no reliable D call. Germline values: CDR1 SGHAT, CDR2 FQNNGV. Deletions cut 1 base from V and 2 bases from J, with 9 bases between. This CDR3 contains 16 residues. The CDR3 here is CASSLGLLAGANVLTF. The CDR3 DNA follows: TGTGCCAGCAGCTTAGGGTTGCTAGCTGGGGCCAACGTCCTGACTTTC.

This chain joins TRBV7-9 and TRBJ2-2; D gene ambiguous. The CDR3 loop spans 19 amino acids. The V gene lost 5 bases and the J gene lost 0 bases, with 22 bases spanning the gap. Germline-derived CDR1 and CDR2 are SEHNR and FQNEAQ (reference sequence). CDR3 sequence (DNA): TGTGCCAGCAGCGGCTGGGTTGGGCGCCCGATAACGAACACCGGGGAGCTGTTTTTT. Its translation: CASSGWVGRPITNTGELFF.

The chain employs TRBV28 and TRBJ2-3; no reliable D call. In germline, CDR1 is MDHEN, CDR2 SYDVKM. Deletions cut 4 bases from V and 4 bases from J, with 6 bases between. The CDR3 covers 12 residues. This chain's CDR3 is CASSYGADTQYF. In nucleotides, the CDR3 is TGTGCCAGCAGTTATGGGGCAGATACGCAGTATTTT.

The chain combines TRBV2 with TRBJ2-7, with D possibly TRBD1 on 5 matching bases. V was pared by 7 bases and J by 0 bases, with 13 bases between. From germline, CDR1 is SNHLY and CDR2 FYNNEI. CDR3 length: 14 amino acids. In DNA form, the CDR3 reads TGTGCCAGCACTTTAGACAGCTACTCCTACGAGCAGTACTTC. It encodes CASTLDSYSYEQYF.

The chain joins TRBV6-6 to TRBJ2-7, with D perhaps matching TRBD1 or TRBD2 (5 bases each). Germline assignment: CDR1 MNHNY and CDR2 SVGAGI (reference sequence). Trimming stripped 0 bases from V and 3 bases from J, with 15 bases between. This CDR3 region has 16 residues. The CDR3 nucleotides read TGTGCCAGCAGTTACTCGTGGGACGCGAACCGCTACGAGCAGTACTTC. As protein: CASSYSWDANRYEQYF.

V and J are TRBV5-6 and TRBJ1-1; no clear D. This CDR3 is built from 11 residues. V was cut by 0 bases and J by 9 bases, with 6 bases left in between. CDR1 is SGHDT and CDR2 is YYEEEE in the germline V gene. The CDR3 region is CASSLGVQAFF. The CDR3 coding sequence is TGTGCCAGCAGCTTGGGGGTACAAGCTTTCTTT.

V is TRBV7-3 and J is TRBJ2-3; the match to TRBD2 covers 7 bases. The ends lost 3 bases at V and 3 bases at J; junction bases unmatched: 12. The CDR3 has 17 amino acids. CDR1 is SGHTA and CDR2 is FQGTGA in the germline V gene. The CDR3 region is CASSLYSGGGPTDTQYF. CDR3 in DNA: TGTGCCAGCAGCTTGTATTCGGGAGGCGGCCCGACAGATACGCAGTATTTT.

The chain uses TRBV27 and TRBJ2-7; D might be TRBD1 (6 bases). This CDR3 has 13 residues. CDR1 MNHEY and CDR2 SMNVEV come from the germline V gene (reference sequence). Trimming pared 3 bases from V and 4 bases from J, leaving 10 bases between. The CDR3 sequence is CASSLGAEYEQYF. The CDR3 nucleotides read TGTGCCAGCAGTTTGGGGGCAGAGTACGAGCAGTACTTC.

The J gene is TRBJ1-3, the V gene TRBV9; possible D gene TRBD1, 6 bases. Between the trimmed V and J ends, which lost 4 bases and 2 bases, there was a span of 13 bases. The germline V gene has CDR1 SGDLS and CDR2 YYNGEE. CDR3 length equals 15 residues. The CDR3 DNA sequence: TGTGCCAGCAGCCCCTTCAGGGGTACTGGAAACACCATATATTTT. This codes for CASSPFRGTGNTIYF.

The chain recombines TRBV7-9 with TRBJ1-4; D is perhaps TRBD1 (5 bases). The CDR3 is made up of 15 amino acids. The ends were cut back, 6 bases at V and 3 bases at J, with 14 bases in the middle. Germline V gene lookup returns CDR1 SEHNR and CDR2 FQNEAQ (reference sequence). The CDR3 loop reads CASSSATQANEKLFF. CDR3 DNA: TGTGCCAGCAGTTCCGCCACACAGGCTAATGAAAAACTGTTTTTT.

The chain links TRBV27 to TRBJ2-1, with 9 bases matching TRBD1. There are 17 residues in the CDR3. Trimming cost V 5 bases and J 7 bases; bases outside gene matches: 15. Germline V gene sequence: CDR1 MNHEY, CDR2 SMNVEV (reference sequence). CDR3 nucleotides: TGTGCCAGCAGTCCGATCCTCTCGACAGGGGGAGGGAATGAGCAGTTCTTC. Protein product: CASSPILSTGGGNEQFF.

The rearrangement joins TRBV9 to TRBJ2-2, with 10 positions matching TRBD2. CDR1 and CDR2 from the germline V gene are SGDLS and YYNGEE. Trimming took 2 bases from V and 1 from J; bases not matched to a gene: 5. This CDR3 has 17 amino acids. CDR3 nucleotides: TGTGCCAGCAGCGTCTTTAGGACTAGCGGGAACACCGGGGAGCTGTTTTTT. Protein product: CASSVFRTSGNTGELFF.

This clone appeared a single time. The rearrangement joins TRBV15 to TRBJ1-3; D gene ambiguous. This CDR3 spans 13 amino acids. Between the trimmed V and J ends, which lost 5 bases and 4 bases, there was a span of 9 bases. Germline CDR1 and CDR2: LNHNV and YYDKDF (reference sequence). The DNA of the CDR3 is TGTGCCACCAGCGATCGAGCGGGAAACACCATATATTTT. It is translated as CATSDRAGNTIYF.

The rearrangement uses TRBV5-6 and TRBJ1-5; D is unclear. V was cut by 2 bases and J by 2 bases, with 11 bases left in between. This CDR3 region has 15 residues. Germline assignment: CDR1 SGHDT and CDR2 YYEEEE. CDR3 amino acids: CASSFGVTGNQPQHF. CDR3 DNA sequence: TGTGCCAGCAGCTTTGGGGTAACAGGCAATCAGCCCCAGCATTTT.

The chain carries TRBV5-1 and TRBJ2-1; TRBD2 matches 8 bases. This CDR3 comprises 15 residues. J was trimmed by 9 bases and V by 0 bases; bases with no gene match: 8. CDR1 SGHRS and CDR2 YFSETQ come from the germline V gene. In nucleotides, the CDR3 is TGCGCCAGCAGCTTGGGACTAGCGTTAGCGGGTGAGCAGTTCTTC. It yields the protein CASSLGLALAGEQFF.

The V call is TRBV11-2, the J call TRBJ2-5; TRBD2 aligns across 7 bases. The CDR3 totals 15 residues. The V gene end was trimmed by 3 bases and the J gene end by 2 bases; junction bases not matched to a gene: 6. The germline gives CDR1 SGHAT, CDR2 FQNNGV. Here the CDR3 DNA reads TGTGCCAGCAGCTTTTTCCGGGGGGTTCAAGAGACCCAGTACTTC. It is translated as CASSFFRGVQETQYF. Full variable domain (missing parts from reference TRBV11-2 and TRBJ2-5): EAGVAQSPRYKIIEKRQSVAFWCNPISGHATLYWYQQILGQGPKLLIQFQNNGVVDDSQLPKDRFSAERLKGVDSTLKIQPAKLEDSAVYLCASSFFRGVQETQYFGPGTRLLVL.